This section outlines one T cell receptor beta chain sequence together with its context. TCRdb keeps only in-frame clones here, not all; method: immunoSEQ multiplex PCR. The sample lists 130,000 to 150,000 clones; 90% to 95% were seen once. The germline V and J ends were trimmed by 3 bases and 4 bases, with 12 bases remaining between them. The CDR3 loop spans 15 amino acids. CDR1 is SGHVS, CDR2 FQNEAQ, per germline. This entry comes from a study of T cell responses to AZD1222 COVID-19 vaccine. The clonotype comes from an adult in good health. This material consisted of peripheral blood, taken on day 0 of AZD1222 vaccination. This rearrangement joins TRBV7-8 to TRBJ2-2; tentatively, D is TRBD2 (6 bases). The DNA of the CDR3 is TGTGCCAGCAGCTTTGAGTGGGAGGTCACCGGGGAGCTGTTTTTT. Its translation is CASSFEWEVTGELFF.